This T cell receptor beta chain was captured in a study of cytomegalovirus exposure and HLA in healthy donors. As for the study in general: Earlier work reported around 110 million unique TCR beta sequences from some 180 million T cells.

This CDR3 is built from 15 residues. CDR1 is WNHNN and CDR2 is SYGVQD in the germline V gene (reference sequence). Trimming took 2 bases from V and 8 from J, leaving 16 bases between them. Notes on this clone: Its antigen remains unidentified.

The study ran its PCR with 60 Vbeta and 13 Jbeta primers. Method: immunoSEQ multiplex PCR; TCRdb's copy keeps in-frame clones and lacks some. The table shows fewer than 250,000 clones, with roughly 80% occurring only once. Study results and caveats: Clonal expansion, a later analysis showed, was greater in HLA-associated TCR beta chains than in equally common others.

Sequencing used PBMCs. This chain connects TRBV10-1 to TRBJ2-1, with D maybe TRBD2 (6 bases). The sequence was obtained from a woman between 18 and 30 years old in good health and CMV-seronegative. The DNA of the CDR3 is TGCGCCAGCAGTGAGAAGAGCGGGTCCCTCTATGAGCAGTTCTTC. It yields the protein CASSEKSGSLYEQFF.